This entry lists 18 T cell receptor beta chains sequenced from one sample in a study of blood T cell repertoires in COVID-19. Data came from immunoSEQ multiplex PCR; TCRdb stores just in-frame clones and leaves some out. Among approximately 100,000 clones, roughly 87% were seen once, and the ten largest hold 4.5%. The sample taken for sequencing was peripheral blood. The origin of the receptors is a man aged 70-80 years with acute or convalescent COVID-19.

This clone was picked up one time. In the same sample, other DNA sequences code for this CDR3. CDR3 DNA: TGTGCCAGCAGCAGCCTCCAGGGAAATACGCAGTATTTT. Amino acid sequence: CASSSLQGNTQYF. The chain recombines TRBV7-3 with TRBJ2-3, with D maybe TRBD1 (5 bases). Per the germline V gene, CDR1 is SGHTA and CDR2 is FQGTGA. Deletions cut 5 bases from V and 7 bases from J, with 13 bases between. The CDR3 runs 13 residues.

The J gene is TRBJ2-1, the V gene TRBV3-1 (or the pseudogene TRBV3-2), with 8 bases matching TRBD2. This CDR3 has 16 residues. Germline V lookup: CDR1 LGHDT, CDR2 YNNKEL (reference sequence). The J segment lost 7 bases and the V segment lost 4 bases, leaving 12 bases of the junction unmatched. This CDR3 reads CASSRISGAAGNEQFF. CDR3 sequence (DNA): TGTGCCAGCAGCCGAATTAGCGGGGCAGCAGGGAATGAGCAGTTCTTC.

The chain has TRBV9 and TRBJ2-1; 11 bases match TRBD2. This CDR3 region has 19 residues. CDR1 and CDR2 from the germline V gene are SGDLS and YYNGEE. V was clipped by 7 bases and J by 5 bases; unmatched bases: 20. The CDR3 sequence is CASSGFPGLADPTDNEQFF. The DNA for the CDR3 is TGTGCCAGCTCGGGGTTTCCGGGACTAGCGGATCCTACAGACAATGAGCAGTTCTTC.

The chain uses TRBV11-3 and TRBJ2-2; 8 bases agree with TRBD1. Trimming cost V 5 bases and J 6 bases; bases outside gene matches: 5. This CDR3 spans 14 amino acids. Germline lookup yields CDR1 SGHNT and CDR2 YENEEA. CDR3 sequence reads: CASSPRTGPGELFF. As DNA, the CDR3 is TGTGCCAGCAGCCCGCGGACAGGGCCCGGGGAGCTGTTTTTT.

To note about this clone: An end of the junction differs from the germline gene, which may be a read error. The chain's CDR3 is CASSLGQGPF. The CDR3 region has the DNA TGCGCCAGCAGCTTGGGACAGGGACCTTTC. The V call is TRBV5-1, the J call TRBJ1-3; 7 nucleotides agree with TRBD1. Germline V gene lookup returns CDR1 SGHRS and CDR2 YFSETQ. This CDR3 comprises 10 residues.

The chain recombines TRBV5-6 with TRBJ2-1; 7 nucleotides agree with TRBD2. The CDR3 is made up of 16 amino acids. Germline CDR1 reads SGHDT; CDR2 reads YYEEEE. The ends lost 4 bases at V and 1 base at J; junction bases unmatched: 8. CDR3 sequence: CASSHGRIGSYNEQFF. The CDR3 bases are TGTGCCAGCAGCCACGGGAGGATAGGGTCCTACAATGAGCAGTTCTTC.

J is TRBJ2-5 and V is TRBV5-3; 7 bases align to TRBD1. TRBV5-3 is an ORF; its function is uncertain. The V gene end was trimmed by 2 bases and the J gene end by 2 bases; junction bases not matched to a gene: 9. CDR3 length: 16 residues. In DNA, the CDR3 is TGTGCCAGAAGCTTAGTAGGGACAGTGGATCAAGAGACCCAGTACTTC. This gives the protein CARSLVGTVDQETQYF.

The V call is TRBV5-8, the J call TRBJ2-6; 7 nucleotides match TRBD1. Per the germline V gene, CDR1 is SGHTS and CDR2 is YDEGEE. The CDR3 totals 15 residues. Germline trimming cut 7 bases from V and 0 bases from J; bases unmatched to any gene: 4. DNA of the CDR3: TGTGCCAGCGGCCGGGACAGCTCTGGGGCCAACGTCCTGACTTTC. As protein: CASGRDSSGANVLTF.

The chain recombines TRBV19 with TRBJ1-1; D gene uncertain. The V and J ends lost 3 bases and 6 bases respectively, with 11 bases between them. CDR3 length: 13 amino acids. CDR1 and CDR2 (germline): LNHDA, SQIVND (reference sequence). The CDR3: CASSIVPGPEAFF. The DNA of the CDR3 is TGTGCCAGTAGTATTGTGCCAGGCCCTGAAGCTTTCTTT.

The chain couples TRBV2 to TRBJ2-1; no firm D call. V was trimmed by 1 base and J by 7 bases, leaving 17 bases between them. Germline V lookup: CDR1 SNHLY, CDR2 FYNNEI. This CDR3 is 16 amino acids long. CDR3 in DNA: TGTGCCAGCAGTGAAGGAGCGACCATCTCCCCAAATGAGCAGTTCTTC. Translated: CASSEGATISPNEQFF.

This clone has a handful of counts. J is TRBJ2-7 and V is TRBV5-1, with 9 nucleotides matching TRBD1. With 4 bases clipped from V and 4 bases from J, the junction kept 6 bases outside the gene matches. CDR1 and CDR2 (germline): SGHRS, YFSETQ. CDR3 size: 14 residues. CDR3 DNA sequence: TGCGCCAGCAGCCCCTCCGGGACAGGGTACGAGCAGTACTTC. Protein sequence: CASSPSGTGYEQYF.

This chain joins TRBV7-9 and TRBJ2-2; 9 nucleotides line up with TRBD1. Germline V gene data show CDR1 as SEHNR and CDR2 as FQNEAQ (reference sequence). The CDR3 is made up of 16 amino acids. Losses at the gene ends were 1 base for V and 6 bases for J; bases not matched to a gene: 6. The CDR3 DNA reads as TGTGCCAGCAGCTTAGAATTCGGGACAGGGCCCGGGGAGCTGTTTTTT. This sequence encodes CASSLEFGTGPGELFF.

The rearrangement uses TRBV5-6 and TRBJ2-2, with 11 bases that match TRBD1. The ends lost 6 bases at V and 7 bases at J; junction bases unmatched: 8. Germline V gives CDR1 SGHDT, CDR2 YYEEEE. There are 15 residues in the CDR3. The CDR3 here is CASTQDRGQIGELFF. Written as DNA, the CDR3 is TGTGCCAGCACCCAGGACAGGGGGCAAATCGGGGAGCTGTTTTTT.

The chain carries TRBV18 and TRBJ1-1, with 9 bases lining up with TRBD1. The CDR3 contains 14 residues. Germline V gene sequence: CDR1 KGHSH, CDR2 LQKENI. Trimming took 2 bases from V and 4 from J; bases not matched to a gene: 2. CDR3 sequence reads: CASSPLDRGTEAFF. CDR3 sequence (DNA): TGTGCCAGCTCACCATTGGACAGGGGCACTGAAGCTTTCTTT.

The chain employs TRBV4-2 and TRBJ2-7, with TRBD2 matching over 10 bases. The germline gives CDR1 LGHNA, CDR2 YNFKEQ. CDR3 length equals 16 residues. With V trimmed by 0 bases and J by 3 bases, 5 bases remained unmatched. The CDR3 sequence: CASSQDWLAGVYEQYF. The DNA for the CDR3 is TGTGCCAGCAGCCAAGATTGGCTAGCGGGGGTCTACGAGCAGTACTTC.

The V call is TRBV28, the J call TRBJ2-3, with 7 bases that match TRBD2. The CDR3 sequence is 16 residues long. Germline assignment: CDR1 MDHEN and CDR2 SYDVKM. Unmatched junction bases numbered 11, after V lost 6 bases and J lost 2 bases. CDR3 nucleotide sequence: TGTGCCAGCAGCCAGGACGGCGGGGGACCCACAGATACGCAGTATTTT. Its protein product is CASSQDGGGPTDTQYF.

The chain recombines TRBV2 with TRBJ2-5, with TRBD2 matching 12 bases. Per germline, CDR1 SNHLY and CDR2 FYNNEI. V gave up 6 bases and J gave up 2 bases; unmatched junction bases: 7. The CDR3 extends over 16 amino acids. The CDR3 DNA reads TGTGCCAGCAGGATCCGACTAGCGGGGGTACAAGAGACCCAGTACTTC. It codes for CASRIRLAGVQETQYF.

The CDR3 region is CASSLTGNTEAFF. CDR3 bases: TGTGCCAGCAGCCTAACAGGGAACACTGAAGCTTTCTTT. V is TRBV2 and J is TRBJ1-1; possible D gene TRBD1, 5 bases. Germline V CDR1 and CDR2: SNHLY, FYNNEI. There are 13 residues in the CDR3. The V end was cut by 6 bases, the J end by 1 base, with 9 bases between.